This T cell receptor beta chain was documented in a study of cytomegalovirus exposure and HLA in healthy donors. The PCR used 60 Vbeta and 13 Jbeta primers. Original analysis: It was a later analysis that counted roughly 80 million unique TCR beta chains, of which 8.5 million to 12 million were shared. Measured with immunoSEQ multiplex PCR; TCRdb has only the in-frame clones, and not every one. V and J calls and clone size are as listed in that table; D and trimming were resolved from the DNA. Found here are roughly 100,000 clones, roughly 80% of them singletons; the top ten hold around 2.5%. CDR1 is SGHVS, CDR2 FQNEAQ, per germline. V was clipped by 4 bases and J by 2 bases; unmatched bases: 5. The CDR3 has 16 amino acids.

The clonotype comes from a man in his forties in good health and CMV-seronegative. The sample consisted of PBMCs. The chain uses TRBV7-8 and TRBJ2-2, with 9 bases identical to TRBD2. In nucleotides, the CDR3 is TGTGCCAGCAGCTCCGTTAGCGGGGGTAACACCGGGGAGCTGTTTTTT. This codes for CASSSVSGGNTGELFF. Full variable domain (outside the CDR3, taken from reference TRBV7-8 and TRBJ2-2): GAGVSQSPRYKVAKRGQDVALRCDPISGHVSLFWYQQALGQGPEFLTYFQNEAQLDKSGLPSDRFFAERPEGSVSTLKIQRTQQEDSAVYLCASSSVSGGNTGELFFGEGSRLTVL.